Listed below are T cell receptor beta chains from one sample, sequenced in a study of blood T cell repertoires in COVID-19. Sequencing was performed with immunoSEQ multiplex PCR; in TCRdb, only in-frame clones are kept and a portion is missing. Altogether 220,000 or so clones are present, around four fifths being singletons, with the ten largest covering approximately 20%. What was sequenced was peripheral blood. Receptors originate from a man in his thirties or forties with active or convalescent COVID-19. Both conserved end residues are part of each CDR3. The order of the fields is V gene, J gene, D gene, CDR3 protein, CDR3 DNA. The D gene is left open where the match is weak.

V gene: TRBV7-6
J gene: TRBJ2-7
D gene: -
CDR3 protein: CASSLEGAGVEQYF
CDR3 DNA: TGTGCCAGCAGCTTAGAAGGGGCAGGGGTCGAGCAGTACTTC

V gene: TRBV6-5
J gene: TRBJ1-4
D gene: -
CDR3 protein: CASSGWGGNEKLFF
CDR3 DNA: TGTGCCAGCAGCGGTTGGGGGGGGAATGAAAAACTGTTTTTT

V gene: TRBV29-1
J gene: TRBJ1-5
D gene: TRBD1
CDR3 protein: CSVRGQGTNQPQHF
CDR3 DNA: TGCAGCGTCCGAGGACAGGGGACCAATCAGCCCCAGCATTTT

V gene: TRBV5-4
J gene: TRBJ1-2
D gene: TRBD1
CDR3 protein: CASSQQGAGSYGYTF
CDR3 DNA: TGTGCCAGCAGTCAACAGGGGGCTGGAAGCTATGGCTACACCTTC

V gene: TRBV27
J gene: TRBJ1-1
D gene: TRBD1
CDR3 protein: CASSPLTGAVTEAFF
CDR3 DNA: TGTGCCAGCAGTCCCTTGACAGGGGCGGTCACTGAAGCTTTCTTT

V gene: TRBV4-3
J gene: TRBJ1-4
D gene: -
CDR3 protein: CASSQDSQGRGKLFF
CDR3 DNA: TGCGCCAGCAGCCAAGATAGCCAGGGGAGGGGAAAACTGTTTTTT

V gene: TRBV5-5
J gene: TRBJ2-7
D gene: -
CDR3 protein: CASSSIRTIYEQYF
CDR3 DNA: TGTGCCAGCAGCTCAATCCGTACAATCTACGAGCAGTACTTC

V gene: TRBV2
J gene: TRBJ1-6
D gene: TRBD1
CDR3 protein: CASSPDRGDSPLHF
CDR3 DNA: TGTGCCAGCAGTCCCGACAGGGGTGATTCACCCCTCCACTTT

V gene: TRBV28
J gene: TRBJ1-5
D gene: -
CDR3 protein: CASSFSGAYNQPQHF
CDR3 DNA: TGTGCCAGCAGTTTTTCAGGGGCTTATAATCAGCCCCAGCATTTT

V gene: TRBV5-4
J gene: TRBJ2-7
D gene: TRBD2
CDR3 protein: CASSAGLGLASYEQYF
CDR3 DNA: TGTGCCAGCAGCGCCGGACTAGGACTTGCTTCCTACGAGCAGTACTTC

V gene: TRBV30
J gene: TRBJ1-3
D gene: -
CDR3 protein: CAWVGAGGNTIYF
CDR3 DNA: TGTGCCTGGGTGGGGGCTGGCGGAAACACCATATATTTT

V gene: TRBV2
J gene: TRBJ2-3
D gene: -
CDR3 protein: CASTDKGLTDTQYF
CDR3 DNA: TGTGCCAGCACCGACAAGGGGCTTACAGATACGCAGTATTTT

V gene: TRBV3-1/TRBV3-2
J gene: TRBJ2-2
D gene: -
CDR3 protein: CASSQGPWGRRHTGELFF
CDR3 DNA: TGTGCCAGCAGCCAAGGCCCCTGGGGCAGGCGACACACCGGGGAGCTGTTTTTT

V gene: TRBV7-9
J gene: TRBJ1-1
D gene: -
CDR3 protein: CASSLGREVSEAFF
CDR3 DNA: TGTGCCAGCAGCTTGGGCAGGGAAGTATCTGAAGCTTTCTTT

V gene: TRBV7-2
J gene: TRBJ1-3
D gene: TRBD1
CDR3 protein: CASSRDSSGNTIYF
CDR3 DNA: TGTGCCAGCAGCCGGGACAGCTCTGGAAACACCATATATTTT

V gene: TRBV2
J gene: TRBJ2-5
D gene: TRBD1
CDR3 protein: CASSDRGETQYF
CDR3 DNA: TGTGCCAGCAGTGACAGGGGGGAGACCCAGTACTTC

V gene: TRBV25-1
J gene: TRBJ1-2
D gene: -
CDR3 protein: CASRQGGGYTF
CDR3 DNA: TGTGCCAGCCGGCAGGGTGGTGGCTACACCTTC

V gene: TRBV7-2
J gene: TRBJ2-7
D gene: -
CDR3 protein: CASSGGGSDYEQYF
CDR3 DNA: TGTGCCAGCAGCGGGGGCGGGTCTGACTACGAGCAGTACTTC

V gene: TRBV4-2
J gene: TRBJ1-1
D gene: TRBD1
CDR3 protein: CASSQRDRGLGEAFF
CDR3 DNA: TGTGCCAGCAGCCAACGGGACAGGGGTCTCGGTGAAGCTTTCTTT

V gene: TRBV6-5
J gene: TRBJ1-2
D gene: -
CDR3 protein: CASSPQGDYGYTF
CDR3 DNA: TGTGCCAGCAGCCCACAGGGTGACTATGGCTACACCTTC

V gene: TRBV9
J gene: TRBJ1-1
D gene: TRBD1
CDR3 protein: CASSGVRGSTEAFF
CDR3 DNA: TGTGCCAGCAGCGGGGTCAGGGGGAGCACTGAAGCTTTCTTT

V gene: TRBV7-9
J gene: TRBJ1-1
D gene: -
CDR3 protein: CASSFQTGFPMNTEAFF
CDR3 DNA: TGTGCCAGCAGCTTCCAAACGGGTTTCCCAATGAACACTGAAGCTTTCTTT

V gene: TRBV18
J gene: TRBJ2-1
D gene: TRBD2
CDR3 protein: CASSPPSGGNNEQFF
CDR3 DNA: TGTGCCAGCTCACCCCCGTCGGGGGGTAACAATGAGCAGTTCTTC

V gene: TRBV18
J gene: TRBJ2-1
D gene: TRBD1
CDR3 protein: CASSPRTGGGEDEQFF
CDR3 DNA: TGTGCCAGCTCACCAAGGACAGGGGGCGGAGAGGATGAGCAGTTCTTC

V gene: TRBV7-9
J gene: TRBJ1-1
D gene: -
CDR3 protein: CASSLGWGRTEAFF
CDR3 DNA: TGTGCCAGCAGCTTAGGTTGGGGGCGCACTGAAGCTTTCTTT

V gene: TRBV6-4
J gene: TRBJ2-1
D gene: TRBD2
CDR3 protein: CASSDGSGGSSYNEQFF
CDR3 DNA: TGTGCCAGCAGTGACGGGTCGGGAGGTAGCTCCTACAATGAGCAGTTCTTC

V gene: TRBV7-2
J gene: TRBJ2-4
D gene: TRBD2
CDR3 protein: CASSLGGENIQYF
CDR3 DNA: TGTGCCAGCAGCCTGGGAGGGGAAAACATTCAGTACTTC

V gene: TRBV5-1
J gene: TRBJ1-4
D gene: TRBD1
CDR3 protein: CASSPRDRGREKLFF
CDR3 DNA: TGCGCCAGCAGCCCCCGGGACAGGGGGCGTGAAAAACTGTTTTTT